This TCR beta chain was obtained from a study of cytomegalovirus exposure and HLA in healthy donors. General observations from the study: Per a prior analysis, the majority of TCR beta V segments were productive roughly 87% or roughly 30% of the time.

As to this clone: What it binds is unknown.

Germline V gene sequence: CDR1 SGHDN, CDR2 FVKESK. V shed 2 bases and J 2 bases; nucleotides not matched to a gene: 8. The CDR3 consists of 17 residues. Primers for the PCR totalled 60 Vbeta and 13 Jbeta. Only in-frame clones appear in the TCRdb table, and some are missing; sequencing was by immunoSEQ multiplex PCR. The sample has 130,000 or so clones; roughly 79% are singletons. Sequenced sample: PBMCs. The rearrangement joins TRBV14 to TRBJ2-1; TRBD2 agrees at 8 bases. This TCR derives from a male donor in good health and CMV-seronegative. The CDR3 protein is CASSQKAGGRTYNEQFF. The CDR3 coding sequence is TGTGCCAGCAGCCAAAAGGCGGGGGGACGTACCTACAATGAGCAGTTCTTC. The full variable domain, its missing parts supplied by reference TRBV14 and TRBJ2-1, is EAGVTQFPSHSVIEKGQTVTLRCDPISGHDNLYWYRRVMGKEIKFLLHFVKESKQDESGMPNNRFLAERTGGTYSTLKVQPAELEDSGVYFCASSQKAGGRTYNEQFFGPGTRLTVL.